The 22 T cell receptor beta chains below all came from one sample that was sequenced in a study of shared clonotypes between healthy human individuals. Sequencing used immunoSEQ multiplex PCR; TCRdb keeps in-frame clones, though not all of them. Of some 1,600,000 clones detected, 95% to 99% appear once; the ten largest clones hold around 0.45%. The specimen sequenced was naive CD4+ T cells sorted from blood. Subset in this sample: CD45RA+ positively selected. The receptors derive from a man aged 30 to 45 in good health.

The chain joins TRBV7-9 to TRBJ1-1; tentative D call: TRBD1 (6 bases). This CDR3 contains 14 residues. V was clipped by 3 bases and J by 4 bases, with 12 bases between them. The V gene's germline CDR1 is SEHNR and CDR2 FQNEAQ (reference sequence). For the CDR3, the DNA is TGTGCCAGCAGCTTCCTCCAGGGGAGCACTGAAGCTTTCTTT. This gives the protein CASSFLQGSTEAFF.

The count of this clone is one. The chain carries TRBV29-1 and TRBJ2-2, with 10 nucleotides matching TRBD2. Germline V lookup: CDR1 SQVTM, CDR2 ANQGSEA. J gave up 1 base and V 7 bases, and 3 bases lay outside the gene matches. CDR3 size: 14 residues. CDR3 coding DNA: TGCAGCGCAGGGACTAGCGTGAACACCGGGGAGCTGTTTTTT. Its protein product is CSAGTSVNTGELFF.

With respect to this clone: Other nucleotide sequences from this sample produce the same CDR3. V and J are TRBV18 and TRBJ1-2; D is undetermined. Germline CDR1 reads KGHSH; CDR2 reads LQKENI. V shed 4 bases and J shed 0 bases, with 3 bases lying between them. The CDR3 spans 12 residues. The CDR3 loop reads CASSQANYGYTF. CDR3 DNA: TGTGCCAGCTCACAGGCTAACTATGGCTACACCTTC.

The V call is TRBV11-2, the J call TRBJ1-2; the D is unclear. Trimming took 1 base from V and 3 from J, leaving 9 bases between them. This CDR3 is built from 14 residues. The germline gives CDR1 SGHAT, CDR2 FQNNGV. CDR3 coding DNA: TGTGCCAGCAGCTTAGCGGACGGACACTATGGCTACACCTTC. Translation gives CASSLADGHYGYTF. The variable domain in full, with the rest retrieved from reference TRBV11-2 and TRBJ1-2, is EAGVAQSPRYKIIEKRQSVAFWCNPISGHATLYWYQQILGQGPKLLIQFQNNGVVDDSQLPKDRFSAERLKGVDSTLKIQPAKLEDSAVYLCASSLADGHYGYTFGSGTRLTVV.

This chain links TRBV10-3 with TRBJ1-2, with 7 bases matching TRBD1. Germline V gene data show CDR1 as ENHRY and CDR2 as SYGVKD. Unmatched junction bases numbered 7, after V lost 7 bases and J lost 8 bases. This CDR3 contains 12 residues. CDR3 coding DNA: TGTGCCATCACCTCCACAGGGGACGGCTACACCTTC. Translated, it gives CAITSTGDGYTF.

The chain links TRBV2 to TRBJ2-7, with D perhaps matching TRBD1 (6 bases). V lost 9 bases to trimming and J lost 5 bases, with 20 bases between them. CDR1 is SNHLY, CDR2 FYNNEI, per germline. CDR3 length: 14 amino acids. CDR3 sequence: CARGDIRSSNEQYF. The CDR3 DNA is TGTGCCAGAGGGGACATCCGGAGTAGCAACGAGCAGTACTTC.

The J gene is TRBJ2-1, the V gene TRBV30; TRBD2 aligns across 9 bases. The CDR3 sequence is 13 residues long. Germline values: CDR1 GTSNPN, CDR2 SVGIG (reference sequence). CDR3 coding DNA: TGTGGGACAGTAGCGGGAGTCTGGAATGAGCAGTTCTTC. Its translation is CGTVAGVWNEQFF.

The rearrangement links TRBV11-1 to TRBJ2-4; D possibly corresponds to TRBD1 (5 bases). The V gene lost 5 bases and the J gene lost 0 bases, with 14 bases spanning the gap. Germline assignment: CDR1 SGHAT and CDR2 FQDESV (reference sequence). The CDR3 extends over 16 amino acids. The CDR3 DNA reads as TGTGCCAGCAGCCCCATGGACAACGTAGCCAAAAACATTCAGTACTTC. It specifies CASSPMDNVAKNIQYF.

The J gene is TRBJ1-2, the V gene TRBV2; 8 bases are shared with TRBD1. Trimming took 6 bases from V and 4 from J; bases not matched to a gene: 10. This CDR3 is built from 15 residues. The germline V gene has CDR1 SNHLY and CDR2 FYNNEI. In nucleotides, the CDR3 is TGTGCCAGCAGACATCAGGGGGCGCGCGGCTATGGCTACACCTTC. The encoded protein is CASRHQGARGYGYTF.

The genes are TRBV2 and TRBJ2-5; D is perhaps TRBD1 (6 bases). Germline V CDR1 and CDR2: SNHLY, FYNNEI. CDR3 length equals 13 residues. Trimming removed 1 base from V and 13 bases from J, with 16 bases in between. Here the CDR3 reads CASSEERGSSRYF. The CDR3 DNA sequence: TGTGCCAGCAGTGAAGAGAGGGGGTCCTCCCGGTACTTC.

This sequence joins TRBV7-9 and TRBJ2-2; 9 bases match TRBD1. The junction had 9 bases not matched to a gene; V was cut back by 4 bases and J by 6 bases. CDR1 is SEHNR and CDR2 is FQNEAQ in the germline V gene (reference sequence). This CDR3 region has 16 residues. CDR3 sequence (DNA): TGTGCCAGCAGCTCACCGGGACAGGGATTTGCCGGGGAGCTGTTTTTT. Its protein is CASSSPGQGFAGELFF.

The rearrangement joins TRBV13 to TRBJ2-1; D is possibly TRBD2 (6 bases). The V gene lost 4 bases and the J gene lost 4 bases, with 14 bases spanning the gap. CDR3 length: 15 amino acids. The germline V gene has CDR1 PRHDT and CDR2 FYEKMQ (reference sequence). In DNA form, the CDR3 reads TGTGCCAGCAGCTACCCCGGGACTCTATACAATGAGCAGTTCTTC. It is translated as CASSYPGTLYNEQFF.

The chain combines TRBV7-9 with TRBJ2-7; 8 bases are a match to TRBD1. This CDR3 has 15 residues. V lost 6 bases, J lost 3 bases, and 10 bases stayed unmatched. The germline CDR1 and CDR2 sequences are SEHNR and FQNEAQ (reference sequence). The CDR3 nucleotides read TGTGCCAGCAGGGAACCCGGGACAGGCCGCTACGAGCAGTACTTC. Translating it yields CASREPGTGRYEQYF. Variable domain in full (rest from reference TRBV7-9 and TRBJ2-7): DTGVSQNPRHKITKRGQNVTFRCDPISEHNRLYWYRQTLGQGPEFLTYFQNEAQLEKSRLLSDRFSAERPKGSFSTLEIQRTEQGDSAMYLCASREPGTGRYEQYFGPGTRLTVT.

The CDR3 sequence: CASSPLPVAGDSDTQYF. The CDR3, as DNA: TGTGCCAGCTCACCACTGCCTGTGGCGGGAGATTCAGATACGCAGTATTTT. The chain recombines TRBV18 with TRBJ2-3; 7 bases match TRBD2. Germline V lookup: CDR1 KGHSH, CDR2 LQKENI. V lost 1 base, J lost 4 bases, and 11 bases stayed unmatched. This CDR3 has 17 residues.

The rearrangement uses TRBV7-9 and TRBJ1-3; D is unresolved. Germline V gene data show CDR1 as SEHNR and CDR2 as FQNEAQ (reference sequence). With 5 bases removed from V and 4 bases from J, the gap between germline ends came to 15 bases. This CDR3 is 15 amino acids long. The chain's CDR3 is CASSPKVTEGNTIYF. The CDR3 nucleotides read TGTGCCAGCAGCCCAAAGGTTACAGAGGGAAACACCATATATTTT.

This chain uses TRBV28 with TRBJ1-1, with 7 positions matching TRBD1. The CDR3 length is 12 residues. Germline trimming cut 9 bases from V and 4 bases from J; bases unmatched to any gene: 5. Germline CDR1 and CDR2: MDHEN and SYDVKM. The CDR3 loop is CASTGAGTEAFF. In DNA form, the CDR3 reads TGTGCCAGTACAGGGGCTGGCACTGAAGCTTTCTTT.

The rearrangement links TRBV28 to TRBJ2-1, with 8 nucleotides matching TRBD2. Germline V gene data show CDR1 as MDHEN and CDR2 as SYDVKM. V gave up 6 bases and J gave up 0 bases; unmatched junction bases: 16. The CDR3 consists of 19 residues. The CDR3 region is CASSSGTSFRTSSYNEQFF. CDR3 nucleotides: TGTGCCAGCAGCTCCGGGACTAGTTTCCGCACGAGCTCCTACAATGAGCAGTTCTTC.

The chain is built from TRBV19 and TRBJ1-2; D uncertain. Trimming shortened V by 5 bases and J by 5 bases, and 9 bases separated the two germline ends. CDR3 length: 12 residues. The germline CDR1 and CDR2 sequences are LNHDA and SQIVND (reference sequence). The CDR3, as DNA: TGTGCCAGTAGTTGGTCCCGTTATGGCTACACCTTC. Its translation is CASSWSRYGYTF. Using reference TRBV19 and TRBJ1-2 for the parts outside the CDR3, the full variable domain is DGGITQSPKYLFRKEGQNVTLSCEQNLNHDAMYWYRQDPGQGLRLIYYSQIVNDFQKGDIAEGYSVSREKKESFPLTVTSAQKNPTAFYLCASSWSRYGYTFGSGTRLTVV.

Only one count was recorded for this clone. V is TRBV1 and J is TRBJ1-2. TRBV1 counts as a pseudogene. The CDR3 length is 13 residues. This CDR3 reads CTSSHPGNYGYTF. The CDR3 nucleotides are TGCACCAGCAGCCATCCGGGGAACTATGGCTACACCTTC.

The rearrangement joins TRBV7-7 to TRBJ1-1; D remains unclear. The CDR3 consists of 12 residues. Per the germline V gene, CDR1 is SSHAT and CDR2 is FNYEAQ (reference sequence). V was clipped by 1 base and J by 3 bases, with 3 bases between them. The CDR3 DNA is TGTGCCAGCAGCTTAGTTTACACTGAAGCTTTCTTT. Translated: CASSLVYTEAFF.

The gene calls are TRBV6-5 and TRBJ1-1; D is possibly TRBD1 (5 bases). This CDR3 has 14 residues. The ends were cut back, 4 bases at V and 3 bases at J, with 12 bases in the middle. Germline-derived CDR1 and CDR2 are MNHEY and SVGAGI. CDR3 amino acids: CASSSNRRDTEAFF. CDR3 DNA sequence: TGTGCCAGCAGTTCGAACAGGCGAGACACTGAAGCTTTCTTT.

This clone appeared once. The chain employs TRBV28 and TRBJ1-5; the D gene is possibly TRBD1 (5 bases). With 6 bases removed from V and 6 bases from J, the gap between germline ends came to 18 bases. This CDR3 has 15 residues. Germline V gene data show CDR1 as MDHEN and CDR2 as SYDVKM. CDR3 region: CASSSGGKGGQPQHF. CDR3 nucleotides: TGTGCCAGCAGCTCGGGGGGAAAGGGTGGTCAGCCCCAGCATTTT.